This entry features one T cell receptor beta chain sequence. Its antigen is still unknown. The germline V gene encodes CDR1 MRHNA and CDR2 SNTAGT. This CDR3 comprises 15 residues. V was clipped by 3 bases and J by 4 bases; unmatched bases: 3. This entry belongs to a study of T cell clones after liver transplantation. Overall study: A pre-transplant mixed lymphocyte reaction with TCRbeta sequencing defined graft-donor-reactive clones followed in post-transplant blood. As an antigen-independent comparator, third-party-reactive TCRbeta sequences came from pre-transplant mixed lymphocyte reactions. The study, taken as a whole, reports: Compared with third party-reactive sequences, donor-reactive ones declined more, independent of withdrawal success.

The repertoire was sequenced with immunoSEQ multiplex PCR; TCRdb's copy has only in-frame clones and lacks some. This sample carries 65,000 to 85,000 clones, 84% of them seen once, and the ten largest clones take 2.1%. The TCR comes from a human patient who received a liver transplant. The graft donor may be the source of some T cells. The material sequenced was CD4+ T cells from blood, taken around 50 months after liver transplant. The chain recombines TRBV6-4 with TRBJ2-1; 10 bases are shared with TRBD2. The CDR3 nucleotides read TGTGCCAGCAGTGAAGAACTAGCGGGGTACAATGAGCAGTTCTTC. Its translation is CASSEELAGYNEQFF.